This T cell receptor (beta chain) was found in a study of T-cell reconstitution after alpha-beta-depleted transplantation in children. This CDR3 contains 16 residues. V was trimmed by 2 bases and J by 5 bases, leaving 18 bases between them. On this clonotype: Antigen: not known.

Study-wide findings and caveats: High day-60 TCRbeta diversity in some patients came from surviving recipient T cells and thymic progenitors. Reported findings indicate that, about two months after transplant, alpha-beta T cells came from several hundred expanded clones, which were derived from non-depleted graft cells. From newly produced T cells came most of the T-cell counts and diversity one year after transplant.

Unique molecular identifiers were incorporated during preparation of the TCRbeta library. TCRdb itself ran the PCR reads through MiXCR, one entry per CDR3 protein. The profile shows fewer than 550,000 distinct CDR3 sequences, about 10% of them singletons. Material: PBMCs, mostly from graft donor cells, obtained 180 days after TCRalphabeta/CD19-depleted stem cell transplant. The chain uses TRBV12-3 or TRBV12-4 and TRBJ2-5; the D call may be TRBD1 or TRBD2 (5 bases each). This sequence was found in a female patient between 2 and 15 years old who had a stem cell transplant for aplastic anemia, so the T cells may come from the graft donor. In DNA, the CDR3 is TGTGCCAGCAGTTTACCGGGACGGCATACGAGGGAGACCCAGTACTTC. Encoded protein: CASSLPGRHTRETQYF.